This T cell receptor (beta chain) was identified during a study of T cells in Graves' hyperthyroidism and ophthalmopathy. This clonotype was observed a few times. No antigen is known for it. Each diagnosis drew on symptoms, thyroxine, TRAb, thyroid ultrasound and orbital computed tomography findings. Study outcomes and limitations: Ophthalmopathy, as predicted by the model, came a median about seven months after the prediction.

CDR1 WNHNN and CDR2 SYGVQD come from the germline V gene (reference sequence). The CDR3 extends over 16 amino acids. J gave up 1 base and V 0 bases, and 4 bases lay outside the gene matches. There were TCR beta CDR3 regions amplified from RNA transcripts. The TCR CDR3 was amplified in a first-round RT-PCR using the HTBI primer set. MiXCR, applied by TCRdb to the multiplex PCR reads, yields one record per CDR3 protein. The profile shows 550,000 to 600,000 distinct CDR3 sequences, 15% to 20% of them singletons. The sample comprised blood. The chain is built from TRBV10-1 and TRBJ1-1, with 8 bases that match TRBD1. The TCR comes from a woman aged 18-29 years with Graves' hyperthyroidism. The CDR3 nucleotides read TGCGCCAGCAGTGAGTCAAGGACAGGGAGGAACACTGAAGCTTTCTTT. Translating gives CASSESRTGRNTEAFF.